What follows are 7 T cell receptor beta chains derived from one specimen sequenced in a study of blood T cells in healthy people across ages. It was with a sample-barcoded 5' primer and a J-beta primer mix that a second PCR of roughly 7 to 11 cycles was run. TCRdb re-derived calls from the 5' RACE reads in MiXCR, one entry per CDR3 protein. The sample yields 700,000 or so distinct CDR3 sequences, 22% seen once. The sequencing sample was made of blood. The receptors come from a man in his 70s in good health.

The chain has TRBV11-2 and TRBJ2-3; no reliable D call. This CDR3 is built from 16 residues. Germline-derived CDR1 and CDR2 are SGHAT and FQNNGV. The V and J ends lost 1 base and 2 bases respectively, with 13 bases between them. The DNA for the CDR3 is TGTGCCAGCAGCTTAGTGCAAGCACCATTCACAGATACGCAGTATTTT. This codes for CASSLVQAPFTDTQYF.

The CDR3 bases are TGCAGTGTTCAGGGGGCTTTTGGAAACACCATATATTTT. It encodes CSVQGAFGNTIYF. The gene calls are TRBV20-1 and TRBJ1-3; 8 bases fit TRBD1. Looked up from germline, CDR1 is DFQATT and CDR2 is SNEGSKA (reference sequence). This CDR3 has 13 amino acids. J was trimmed by 3 bases and V by 7 bases; bases with no gene match: 5.

This clonotype was counted only a few times. The CDR3 DNA reads as TGTGCCAGCAGTGTAGGGCTAGCGAGGACCGATGAGCAGTTCTTC. Translated: CASSVGLARTDEQFF. This rearrangement joins TRBV2 to TRBJ2-1, with D possibly being TRBD2 (6 bases). The CDR3 is made up of 15 amino acids. The germline V gene has CDR1 SNHLY and CDR2 FYNNEI. V lost 4 bases and J 8 bases, leaving 18 bases between the germline ends.

The chain has TRBV12-3 or TRBV12-4 and TRBJ2-4, with 8 bases aligning to TRBD2. With 6 bases clipped from V and 1 base from J, the junction kept 8 bases outside the gene matches. The CDR3 totals 16 residues. CDR3 coding DNA: TGTGCCAGCAGCGCGACTAGCGATCGGGCCAAAAACATTCAGTACTTC. Translated, it gives CASSATSDRAKNIQYF.

The V call is TRBV6-7, the J call TRBJ2-3; 11 nucleotides agree with TRBD2. TRBV6-7 is annotated as an ORF whose role is uncertain. This CDR3 is built from 17 residues. V trimming: 0 bases; J trimming: 1 base; junction bases outside the gene matches: 3. The CDR3 DNA reads TGTGCCAGCAGTTACTCCGGACTAGCGGGCGGCACAGATACGCAGTATTTT. As protein: CASSYSGLAGGTDTQYF.

Notes on this clonotype: Given the absence of the conserved phenylalanine or tryptophan at the CDR3 end, a read error is likely. The rearrangement uses TRBV12-3 or TRBV12-4 and TRBJ2-5, with D tentatively TRBD2 (6 bases). The DNA end lines up better with TRBJ2-1; the J call may be wrong. The CDR3 runs to 14 residues. This CDR3 reads CASSRDFPSDEQFL. As DNA, the CDR3 is TGTGCCAGCAGCCGGGACTTCCCCTCGGATGAGCAGTTCCTC.

The table lists this clonotype with a few counts. The chain recombines TRBV7-7 with TRBJ2-2; D not certain. V was shortened by 5 bases and J by 6 bases, with 7 bases between the two germline ends. CDR3 length: 12 residues. Germline CDR1 and CDR2: SSHAT and FNYEAQ (reference sequence). The chain's CDR3 is CASSQQSGELFF. CDR3 sequence (DNA): TGTGCCAGCAGCCAACAGTCCGGGGAGCTGTTTTTT.